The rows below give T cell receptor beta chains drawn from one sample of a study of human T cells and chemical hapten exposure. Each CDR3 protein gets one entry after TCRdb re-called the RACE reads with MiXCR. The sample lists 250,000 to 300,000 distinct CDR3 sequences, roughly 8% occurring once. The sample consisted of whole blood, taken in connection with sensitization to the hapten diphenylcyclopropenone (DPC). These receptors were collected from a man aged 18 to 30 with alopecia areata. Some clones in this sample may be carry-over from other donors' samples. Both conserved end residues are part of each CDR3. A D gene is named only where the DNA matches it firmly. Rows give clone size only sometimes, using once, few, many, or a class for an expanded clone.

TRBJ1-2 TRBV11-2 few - - CASSLSLRRDIVYGYTF
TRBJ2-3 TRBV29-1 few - TGCAGCGTTGAAGTGGTGGATACGCAGTATTTT CSVEVVDTQYF
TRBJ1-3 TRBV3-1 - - TGTGCCAGCAGCCAAGATAGACAGGATGGAAACACCATATATTTT CASSQDRQDGNTIYF
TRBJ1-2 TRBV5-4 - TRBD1 TGTGCCAGCGGACTACAGGGGGCTAACTATGGCTACACCTTC CASGLQGANYGYTF
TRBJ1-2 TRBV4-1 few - TGCGCCAGCAGCCAAGTTCCAGCGACGGACTATGGCTACACCTTC CASSQVPATDYGYTF
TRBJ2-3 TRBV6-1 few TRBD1 TGTGCCAGCAGAGATGGGACAGGTGTCTTCACAGATACGCAGTATTTT CASRDGTGVFTDTQYF
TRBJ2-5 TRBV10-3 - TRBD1 TGTGCCATCAGTGCGACAGGGGAAGAGACCCAGTACTTC CAISATGEETQYF
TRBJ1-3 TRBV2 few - TGTGCCAGACGGGGAGGAAACACCATATATTTT CARRGGNTIYF
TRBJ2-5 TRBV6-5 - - TGTGCCAGCAGTTACGCACAGGGTCCCCACCAAGAGACCCAGTACTTC CASSYAQGPHQETQYF
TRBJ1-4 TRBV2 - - TGTGCCAGCAGCGACGGACGCTCACTTGGCCGTGGGTACCTGTTTTTT CASSDGRSLGRGYLFF
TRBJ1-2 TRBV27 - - TGTGCCAGCAGTTTGCCTGGGACGGGCCCCTATGGCTACACCTTC CASSLPGTGPYGYTF
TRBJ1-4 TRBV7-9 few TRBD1 TGTGCCAGCAGCACAAGGACAGGGGTTAATGAAAAACTGTTTTTT CASSTRTGVNEKLFF
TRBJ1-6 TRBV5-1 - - TGCGCCAGCAGCTTGGACAGGGCCGGGAATTCACCCCTCCACTTT CASSLDRAGNSPLHF
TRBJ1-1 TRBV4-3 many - TGCGCCAGCAGCCAAGATCCCCAGGGAGCGAACACTGAAGCTTTCTTT CASSQDPQGANTEAFF
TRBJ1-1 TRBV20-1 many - TGCAGTGCTAGAGGCCACACTGAAGCTTTCTTT CSARGHTEAFF
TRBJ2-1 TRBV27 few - TGTGCCAGCAGTTTAAGTCACAATGAGCAGTTCTTC CASSLSHNEQFF
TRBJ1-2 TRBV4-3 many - TGCGCCAGCAGCCAAGAGAGAGCGAGCTATGGCTACACCTTC CASSQERASYGYTF
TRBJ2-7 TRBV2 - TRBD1 TGTGCCAGCAGTCCAACAGGGGGAATGCAGTACTTC CASSPTGGMQYF
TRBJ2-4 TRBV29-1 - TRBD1 TGCAGCGTTATCCAGAACAGGGGGCTACACAAAAACATTCAGTACTTC CSVIQNRGLHKNIQYF
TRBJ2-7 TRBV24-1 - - TGTGCCACCAGTGATGGAGACAACTACGAGCAGTACTTC CATSDGDNYEQYF
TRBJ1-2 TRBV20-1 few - TGCAGTGCTGGCCCCCAGGATTTTAGTGGCTACACCTTC CSAGPQDFSGYTF
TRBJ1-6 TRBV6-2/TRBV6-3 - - TGTGCCAGCAGACAGGGCCAGAATTCACCCCTCCACTTT CASRQGQNSPLHF
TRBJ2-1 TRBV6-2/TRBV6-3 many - TGTGCCAGCAGTTACTTAGTCGCCTTAGGGAGCTCCTACAATGAGCAGTTCTTC CASSYLVALGSSYNEQFF
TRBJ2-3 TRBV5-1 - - TGCGCCAGCAGCTTGGCCGCCCCTAAGGATACGCAGTATTTT CASSLAAPKDTQYF
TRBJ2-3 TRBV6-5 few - TGTGCCAGTGGCTCAATGGCAGGTTACAGAGATACGCAGTATTTT CASGSMAGYRDTQYF
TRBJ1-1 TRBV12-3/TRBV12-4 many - TGTGCCAGCAGTTTAGCTGCGGACACTGAAGCTTTCTTT CASSLAADTEAFF
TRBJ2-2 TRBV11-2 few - TGTGCCAGCAGCTTACAGGGACCAAAGACCGGGGAGCTGTTTTTT CASSLQGPKTGELFF
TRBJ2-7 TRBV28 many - TGTGCCAGCAGATTTGACTACGAGCAGTACTTC CASRFDYEQYF
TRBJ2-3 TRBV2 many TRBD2 TGTGCCAGCGACGGCGGGGGGGCCGCAGATACGCAGTATTTT CASDGGGAADTQYF
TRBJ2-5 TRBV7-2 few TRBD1 TGTGCCAGCAGCTTATTCGGACAGGGACAAGAGACCCAGTACTTC CASSLFGQGQETQYF
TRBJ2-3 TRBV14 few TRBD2 TGTGCCAGCAGCCAACGACCGGGACTAGCGGGGGGGCCTTCCAGCACAGATACGCAGTATTTT CASSQRPGLAGGPSSTDTQYF
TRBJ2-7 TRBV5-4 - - TGTGCCAGCAGCCGTGGGATGTCACAGGGTGACGAGCAGTACTTC CASSRGMSQGDEQYF
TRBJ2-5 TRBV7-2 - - TGTGCCAGCAGCTTAACAGCTCTCCAAGAGACCCAGTACTTC CASSLTALQETQYF
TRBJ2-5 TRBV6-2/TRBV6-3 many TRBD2 TGTGCCAGCAGTTGGCCGGGGACTAGCATGGAGACCCAGTACTTC CASSWPGTSMETQYF
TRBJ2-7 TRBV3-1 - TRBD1 TGTGCCAGCAGCCAAGATTCAGACAGGGTCTACGAGCAGTACTTC CASSQDSDRVYEQYF
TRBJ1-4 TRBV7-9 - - TGTGCCAGCAGCCTGATGGGCAGCGGGAAAGAAAAACTGTTTTTT CASSLMGSGKEKLFF
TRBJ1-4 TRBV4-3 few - TGCGCCAGCAGCCAACAGGGGATGGACGAAAAACTGTTTTTT CASSQQGMDEKLFF
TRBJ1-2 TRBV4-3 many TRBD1 TGCGCCAGCAGCCATACCGGGACAGTTAACTATGGCTACACCTTC CASSHTGTVNYGYTF
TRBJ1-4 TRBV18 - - TGTGCCAGCTCCCCCGGCCCCACCGGCACTAATGAAAAACTGTTTTTT CASSPGPTGTNEKLFF
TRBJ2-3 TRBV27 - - TGTGCCAGCAGTACGTTGACCGGTCTAGCTGGCACAGATACGCAGTATTTT CASSTLTGLAGTDTQYF
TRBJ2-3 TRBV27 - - TGTGCCAGCAGTTCTACCGGGTCAGGTTATCCAGATATGCAGTATTTT CASSSTGSGYPDMQYF
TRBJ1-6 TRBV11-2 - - TGTGCCAGCAGCTTAGTTTCATGGGGCAAGGGCGCTTCACCCCTCCACTTT CASSLVSWGKGASPLHF
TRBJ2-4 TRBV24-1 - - TGTGCCACCAGTGTCCTCAGTTCGTCGTCTCGATACATTCAGTACTTC CATSVLSSSSRYIQYF
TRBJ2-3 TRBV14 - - TGTGCCAGCAGCCAAGGCCTACTGAGGGACACAGATACGCAGTATTTT CASSQGLLRDTDTQYF
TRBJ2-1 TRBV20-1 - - TGCAGTGCTAGTACACAGCAGGGGCAGTTCTTC CSASTQQGQFF